Below are 23 T cell receptor beta chains sequenced from a single sample in a study of control samples from healthy donors and cancer patients. The repertoire was sequenced with immunoSEQ multiplex PCR; TCRdb's copy has only in-frame clones and lacks some. The profile covers some 54,000 clones, with 95% to 97% appearing a single time and about 2% taken by the ten largest. The material sequenced was blood. The source is a woman aged 25 to 39 in good health.

J is TRBJ2-1 and V is TRBV25-1; the D gene is possibly TRBD1 (6 bases). Germline-derived CDR1 and CDR2 are MGHDK and SYGVNS. The length of the CDR3 is 13 residues. Trimming took off 2 bases at V and 5 bases at J, with 7 bases between the two ends. CDR3 sequence reads: CASSERQDNEQFF. As DNA, the CDR3 is TGTGCCAGCAGTGAAAGACAGGACAATGAGCAGTTCTTC.

The J gene is TRBJ2-1, the V gene TRBV12-5; D is ambiguous. V gave up 6 bases and J gave up 6 bases, with 18 bases separating them. The CDR3 length is 15 residues. Per the germline V gene, CDR1 is LGHNT and CDR2 is FRNRAP. The CDR3 sequence is CASGRTDPPLNEQFF. The CDR3 DNA reads as TGTGCTAGTGGAAGGACGGACCCCCCCCTCAATGAGCAGTTCTTC.

This clone came up once. This chain links TRBV10-3 with TRBJ1-1, with 9 nucleotides matching TRBD1. The V gene end was trimmed by 5 bases and the J gene end by 9 bases; junction bases not matched to a gene: 4. The CDR3 is 12 amino acids. Germline CDR1 and CDR2: ENHRY and SYGVKD. CDR3 bases: TGTGCCATCAGTCTAGGACAGGGGCAAGCTTTCTTT. It yields the protein CAISLGQGQAFF.

Worth noting for this clone: Sequence at one end of the junction differs from germline and may be a read error. The rearrangement links TRBV14 to TRBJ2-1; a possible D gene is TRBD1 (5 bases). The CDR3 totals 16 residues. Germline V lookup: CDR1 SGHDN, CDR2 FVKESK. CDR3 residues: CASSHIGQGPYDEQFF. In DNA form, the CDR3 reads TGTGCCAGCAGCCACATAGGGCAGGGCCCCTACGATGAGCAGTTCTTC.

The V call is TRBV19, the J call TRBJ1-2; 9 bases map to TRBD1. The V segment lost 3 bases and the J segment 6 bases; nucleotides outside the gene matches: 5. Per germline, CDR1 LNHDA and CDR2 SQIVND (reference sequence). This CDR3 is built from 14 residues. The CDR3 region is CASSITGGSNGYTF. The CDR3 region has the DNA TGTGCCAGTAGTATTACAGGGGGCTCGAATGGCTACACCTTC.

The rearrangement links TRBV7-6 to TRBJ2-2; TRBD2 agrees at 8 bases. The V gene's germline CDR1 is SGHVS and CDR2 FNYEAQ. The V segment lost 7 bases and the J segment 4 bases; nucleotides outside the gene matches: 11. This CDR3 contains 16 residues. This CDR3 is CASNPYASGGTGELFF. The CDR3 nucleotides are TGTGCCAGCAACCCTTATGCCAGCGGGGGCACCGGGGAGCTGTTTTTT. The variable domain in full, with the rest retrieved from reference TRBV7-6 and TRBJ2-2, is GAGVSQSPRYKVTKRGQDVALRCDPISGHVSLYWYRQALGQGPEFLTYFNYEAQQDKSGLPNDRFSAERPEGSISTLTIQRTEQRDSAMYRCASNPYASGGTGELFFGEGSRLTVL.

The chain employs TRBV6-2 or TRBV6-3 and TRBJ2-7; D is undetermined. This CDR3 spans 14 amino acids. The V gene lost 5 bases and the J gene lost 6 bases, with 17 bases spanning the gap. Germline V gene sequence: CDR1 MNHEY, CDR2 SVGEGT. The CDR3 nucleotides read TGTGCCAGCAGTCCCGCCGGGTTGATGGGCGAGCAGTACTTC. It translates to CASSPAGLMGEQYF.

The chain links TRBV4-1 to TRBJ1-6; the D is unclear. V was pared by 1 base and J by 3 bases, with 13 bases between. This CDR3 contains 17 residues. Germline V gene data show CDR1 as MGHRA and CDR2 as YSYEKL. The CDR3 sequence: CASSQVSGADYNSPLHF. In nucleotides, the CDR3 is TGCGCCAGCAGCCAAGTTTCGGGCGCCGACTATAATTCACCCCTCCACTTT.

V usage is TRBV28 and J usage is TRBJ2-5, with D possibly TRBD2 on 5 matching bases. This CDR3 spans 14 amino acids. CDR1 MDHEN and CDR2 SYDVKM come from the germline V gene. Trimming stripped 9 bases from V and 5 bases from J, with 19 bases between. CDR3: CASAASPRGETQYF. The DNA of the CDR3 is TGTGCCAGTGCAGCATCCCCCCGCGGGGAGACCCAGTACTTC.

The CDR3 here is CASSPSGQETQYF. DNA for the CDR3: TGTGCCAGCTCACCCTCAGGGCAAGAGACCCAGTACTTC. This sequence joins TRBV18 and TRBJ2-5, with D maybe TRBD1 (5 bases). The germline V gene has CDR1 KGHSH and CDR2 LQKENI. The V end was cut by 3 bases, the J end by 2 bases, with 7 bases between. The CDR3 extends over 13 amino acids.

The V and J genes are TRBV10-2 and TRBJ1-4; 7 nucleotides agree with TRBD1. The V gene end was trimmed by 8 bases and the J gene end by 4 bases; junction bases not matched to a gene: 7. The germline V gene encodes CDR1 WSHSY and CDR2 SAAADI. This CDR3 contains 14 residues. Here the CDR3 reads CASALRGLNEKLFF. The CDR3, as DNA: TGCGCCAGCGCCCTGAGGGGGCTTAATGAAAAACTGTTTTTT.

The chain recombines TRBV7-2 with TRBJ1-1, with 8 bases identical to TRBD1. V shed 6 bases and J 4 bases; nucleotides not matched to a gene: 7. This CDR3 region has 14 residues. CDR1 SGHTA and CDR2 FQGNSA come from the germline V gene. CDR3 residues: CASRLTGAPTEAFF. The CDR3 DNA follows: TGTGCCAGCAGGTTGACAGGGGCCCCCACTGAAGCTTTCTTT.

This sequence joins TRBV28 and TRBJ1-5; the match to TRBD1 covers 7 bases. V lost 8 bases and J lost 10; bases outside the gene matches: 11. Germline values: CDR1 MDHEN, CDR2 SYDVKM. The CDR3 sequence is 13 residues long. Here the CDR3 reads CASQLGGQSPQHF. The CDR3 DNA reads as TGTGCCAGCCAACTTGGGGGACAGTCACCCCAGCATTTT.

This sequence joins TRBV30 and TRBJ2-2; no firm D call. V was pared by 0 bases and J by 4 bases, with 9 bases between. The CDR3 runs 14 residues. CDR1 is GTSNPN, CDR2 SVGIG, per germline (reference sequence). The CDR3 protein is CAWSVPTTTGELFF. In DNA form, the CDR3 reads TGTGCCTGGAGTGTACCGACCACCACCGGGGAGCTGTTTTTT. The full variable domain, with the rest looked up from reference TRBV30 and TRBJ2-2, is SQTIHQWPATLVQPVGSPLSLECTVEGTSNPNLYWYRQAAGRGLQLLFYSVGIGQISSEVPQNLSASRPQDRQFILSSKKLLLSDSGFYLCAWSVPTTTGELFFGEGSRLTVL.

V gene TRBV10-2 combines with J gene TRBJ2-4, with D possibly TRBD1 on 5 matching bases. V was shortened by 2 bases and J by 0 bases, with 11 bases between the two germline ends. Per the germline V gene, CDR1 is WSHSY and CDR2 is SAAADI. There are 16 residues in the CDR3. The CDR3 here is CASSERGAKAKNIQYF. The CDR3 DNA is TGCGCCAGCAGTGAGAGGGGTGCTAAAGCCAAAAACATTCAGTACTTC.

The chain recombines TRBV6-1 with TRBJ2-3; D gene ambiguous. Germline lookup yields CDR1 MNHNS and CDR2 SASEGT. The CDR3 has 15 amino acids. Trimming took 3 bases from V and 2 from J, leaving 12 bases between them. The CDR3 DNA reads TGTGCCAGCAGTGATGGGCCTCAGTTCACAGATACGCAGTATTTT. This encodes CASSDGPQFTDTQYF.

The chain combines TRBV2 with TRBJ2-3; no reliable D call. V lost 7 bases to trimming and J lost 0 bases, with 8 bases between them. This CDR3 is built from 13 residues. Per germline, CDR1 SNHLY and CDR2 FYNNEI. For the CDR3, the DNA is TGTGCCAGCAACCCATCTAGCACAGATACGCAGTATTTT. It yields the protein CASNPSSTDTQYF.

This chain links TRBV19 with TRBJ1-4; 8 positions agree with TRBD1. After removal of 7 bases from V and 6 bases from J, the junction contained 7 bases not matched to a gene. The CDR3 totals 14 residues. Germline V gene data show CDR1 as LNHDA and CDR2 as SQIVND (reference sequence). The CDR3 coding sequence is TGTGCCAGTACCGCGACAGGGGTTGATGAAAAACTGTTTTTT. Amino acids: CASTATGVDEKLFF.

This chain connects TRBV18 to TRBJ2-2; 11 bases agree with TRBD2. Trimming at V came to 4 bases and at J to 4 bases, leaving 5 bases not matched to a gene. In germline, CDR1 is KGHSH, CDR2 LQKENI. The CDR3 sequence is 16 residues long. The CDR3 bases are TGTGCCAGCTCACTACCGGGACTAGCGGCCACCGGGGAGCTGTTTTTT. It specifies CASSLPGLAATGELFF.

CDR3 DNA sequence: TGTGCCAGCAGCGTAGACGACAGCCTCCAAGAGACCCAGTACTTC. Translating gives CASSVDDSLQETQYF. This sequence joins TRBV9 and TRBJ2-5, with D possibly TRBD1 on 5 matching bases. The germline V gene encodes CDR1 SGDLS and CDR2 YYNGEE. Trimming took 0 bases from V and 1 from J, leaving 10 bases between them. This CDR3 has 15 amino acids.

This sequence joins TRBV2 and TRBJ1-2; no clear D. This CDR3 is 15 amino acids long. Germline values: CDR1 SNHLY, CDR2 FYNNEI. Trimming cost V 2 bases and J 2 bases, with 12 bases left between them. In DNA, the CDR3 is TGTGCCAGCAGTGAAAATCCGCTGGAAAACTATGGCTACACCTTC. It specifies CASSENPLENYGYTF. The whole variable domain, filled in from reference TRBV2 and TRBJ1-2, reads EPEVTQTPSHQVTQMGQEVILRCVPISNHLYFYWYRQILGQKVEFLVSFYNNEISEKSEIFDDQFSVERPDGSNFTLKIRSTKLEDSAMYFCASSENPLENYGYTFGSGTRLTVV.

The chain couples TRBV12-5 to TRBJ1-4; 7 bases line up with TRBD1. Trimming cost V 11 bases and J 6 bases; bases outside gene matches: 12. Germline values: CDR1 LGHNT, CDR2 FRNRAP. The CDR3 is 14 amino acids. CDR3 protein: CAQWGTARDEKLFF. CDR3 DNA: TGTGCTCAGTGGGGGACAGCCCGTGATGAAAAACTGTTTTTT.

This chain joins TRBV29-1 and TRBJ2-1; D gene ambiguous. The CDR3 has 14 amino acids. The V end was cut by 2 bases, the J end by 6 bases, with 14 bases between. The V gene's germline CDR1 is SQVTM and CDR2 ANQGSEA. CDR3 DNA: TGCAGCGTTGAATTTTTGGAGAGGACCAATGAGCAGTTCTTC. Translating it yields CSVEFLERTNEQFF.